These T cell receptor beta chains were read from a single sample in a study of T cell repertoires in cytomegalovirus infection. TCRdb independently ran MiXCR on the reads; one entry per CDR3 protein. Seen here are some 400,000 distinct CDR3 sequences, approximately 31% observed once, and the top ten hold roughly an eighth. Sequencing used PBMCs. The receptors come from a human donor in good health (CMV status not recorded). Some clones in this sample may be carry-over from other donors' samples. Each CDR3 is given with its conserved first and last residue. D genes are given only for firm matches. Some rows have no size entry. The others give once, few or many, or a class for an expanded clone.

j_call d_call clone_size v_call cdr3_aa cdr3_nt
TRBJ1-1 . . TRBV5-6 CASSLEAWQKNTEAFF TGTGCCAGCAGCTTGGAAGCCTGGCAGAAGAACACTGAAGCTTTCTTT
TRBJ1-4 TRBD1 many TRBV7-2 CASSSGGTREKLFF TGTGCCAGCAGCTCAGGGGGCACTAGGGAAAAACTGTTTTTT
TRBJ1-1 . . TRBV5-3 CASSLGRYEAFF TGTGCCAGCAGCTTGGGACGGTATGAAGCTTTCTTT
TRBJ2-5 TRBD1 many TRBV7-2 CASSEAGGGRETQYF TGTGCCAGCAGCGAGGCAGGGGGTGGGCGGGAGACCCAGTACTTC
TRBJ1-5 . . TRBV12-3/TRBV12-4 CASRVHAGDQPQHF TGTGCCAGCAGGGTCCACGCCGGCGATCAGCCCCAGCATTTT
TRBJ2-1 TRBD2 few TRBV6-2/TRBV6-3 CASTLLAGGYNEQFF TGTGCCAGCACCCTACTAGCGGGGGGCTACAATGAGCAGTTCTTC
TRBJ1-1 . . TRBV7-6 CASSLSAGSNTEAFF TGTGCCAGCAGCTTATCGGCAGGGTCGAACACTGAAGCTTTCTTT
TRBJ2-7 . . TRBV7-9 CASSFSRGKYDEQYF TGTGCCAGCAGCTTCTCTCGGGGCAAGTACGACGAGCAGTACTTC
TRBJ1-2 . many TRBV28 CASSSGPPRGYTF TGTGCCAGCAGTTCCGGGCCTCCCCGTGGCTACACCTTC
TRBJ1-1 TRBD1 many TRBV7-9 CASSLRQGVSEAFF TGTGCCAGCAGCCTGAGACAGGGGGTATCTGAAGCTTTCTTT
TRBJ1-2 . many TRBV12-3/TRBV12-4 CASSYYRDVSLGGYTF TGTGCCAGCAGTTACTACAGGGACGTATCTCTTGGGGGCTACACCTTC
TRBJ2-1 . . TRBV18 CASSPVETEYNEQFF TGTGCCAGCTCACCAGTTGAGACGGAGTACAATGAGCAGTTCTTC
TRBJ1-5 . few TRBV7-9 CASSSSGRRGNQPQHF TGTGCCAGCAGCTCTAGCGGGCGGAGGGGAAATCAGCCCCAGCATTTT
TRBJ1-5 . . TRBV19 CASSVNRDQPQHF TGTGCCAGTAGTGTCAACAGAGATCAGCCCCAGCATTTT
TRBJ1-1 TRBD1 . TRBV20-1 CSAKRTGRTEAFF TGCAGTGCCAAACGGACAGGGCGCACTGAAGCTTTCTTT
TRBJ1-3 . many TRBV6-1 CASSVRINSGNTIYF TGTGCCAGCAGTGTCCGGATTAACTCTGGAAACACCATATATTTT
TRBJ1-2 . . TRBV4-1 CASSTEGPRSRGYTF TGCGCCAGCAGCACTGAGGGACCTAGGTCTCGGGGCTACACCTTC
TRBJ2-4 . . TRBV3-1 CASSQDGLWGIQYF TGTGCCAGCAGCCAAGATGGGCTGTGGGGCATTCAGTACTTC